This T cell receptor beta chain originates from a study of OX40 agonist ivuxolimab in advanced cancers. Looking at the study overall: It was permissible to have had prior anti-PD-1, anti-PD-L1 or anti-CTLA-4 therapy, and about 40% had some.

Clones were sequenced by immunoSEQ multiplex PCR, and TCRdb holds only the in-frame ones, with some missing. Of roughly 80,000 clones in the sample, about 89% were seen once. This clone was seen once. J lost 3 bases, V lost 1 base, and 5 bases had no gene match. Looked up from germline, CDR1 is SGHNT and CDR2 is YENEEA. The CDR3 loop spans 17 amino acids. This TCR came from an adult with an advanced solid tumor such as melanoma, head and neck, liver or kidney cancer. The specimen was CD4+ or CD8+ T cells sorted from blood, collected in a trial of the OX40 agonist ivuxolimab. This chain connects TRBV11-3 to TRBJ2-5; 13 bases match TRBD2. CDR3 bases: TGTGCCAGCAGCTTAGGACTAGCGGGGGGACCTGAAGAGACCCAGTACTTC. Translating it yields CASSLGLAGGPEETQYF. The entire variable domain, with the rest obtained from reference TRBV11-3 and TRBJ2-5, is as follows: EAGVVQSPRYKIIEKKQPVAFWCNPISGHNTLYWYLQNLGQGPELLIRYENEEAVDDSQLPKDRFSAERLKGVDSTLKIQPAELGDSAVYLCASSLGLAGGPEETQYFGPGTRLLVL.